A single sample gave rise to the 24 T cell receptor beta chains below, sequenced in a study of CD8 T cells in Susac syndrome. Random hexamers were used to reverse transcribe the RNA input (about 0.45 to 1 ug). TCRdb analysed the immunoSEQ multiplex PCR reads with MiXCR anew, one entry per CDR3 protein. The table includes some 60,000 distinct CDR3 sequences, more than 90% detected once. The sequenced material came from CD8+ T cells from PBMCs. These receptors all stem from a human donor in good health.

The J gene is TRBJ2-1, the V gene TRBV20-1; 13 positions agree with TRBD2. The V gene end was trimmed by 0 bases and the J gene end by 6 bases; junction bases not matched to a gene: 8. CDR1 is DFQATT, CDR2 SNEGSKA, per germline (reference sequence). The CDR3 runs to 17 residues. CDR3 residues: CSARDATSGGPGNEQFF. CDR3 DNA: TGCAGTGCTAGAGATGCGACTAGCGGGGGGCCGGGCAATGAGCAGTTCTTC.

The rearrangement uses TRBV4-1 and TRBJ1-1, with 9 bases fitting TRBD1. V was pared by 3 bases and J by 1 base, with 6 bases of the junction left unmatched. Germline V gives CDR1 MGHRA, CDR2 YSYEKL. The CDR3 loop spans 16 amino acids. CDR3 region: CASSHEGQGRNTEAFF. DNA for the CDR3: TGCGCCAGCAGCCACGAAGGACAGGGGAGGAACACTGAAGCTTTCTTT.

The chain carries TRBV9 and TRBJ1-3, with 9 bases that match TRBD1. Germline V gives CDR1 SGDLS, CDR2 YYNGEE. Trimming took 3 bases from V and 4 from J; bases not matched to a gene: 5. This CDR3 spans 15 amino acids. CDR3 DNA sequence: TGTGCCAGCAGCGGAGGGACAGGGCCCGGAAACACCATATATTTT. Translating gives CASSGGTGPGNTIYF.

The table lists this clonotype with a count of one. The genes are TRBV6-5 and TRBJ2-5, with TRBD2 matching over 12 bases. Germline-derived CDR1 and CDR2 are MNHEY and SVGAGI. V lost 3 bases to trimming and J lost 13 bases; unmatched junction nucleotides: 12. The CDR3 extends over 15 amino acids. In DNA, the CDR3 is TGTGCCAGCAGTTATGAGGGGGCTAGCGGGGGGGCCGCGTACTTC. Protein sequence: CASSYEGASGGAAYF.

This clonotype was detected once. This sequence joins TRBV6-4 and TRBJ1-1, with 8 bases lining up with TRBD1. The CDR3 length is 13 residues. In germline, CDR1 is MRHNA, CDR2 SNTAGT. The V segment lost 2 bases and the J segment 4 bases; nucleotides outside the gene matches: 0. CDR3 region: CASSDQGATEAFF. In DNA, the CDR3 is TGTGCCAGCAGTGACCAGGGGGCCACTGAAGCTTTCTTT.

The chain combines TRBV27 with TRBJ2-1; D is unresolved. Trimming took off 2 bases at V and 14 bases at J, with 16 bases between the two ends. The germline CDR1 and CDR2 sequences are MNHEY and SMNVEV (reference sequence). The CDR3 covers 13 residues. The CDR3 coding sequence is TGTGCCAGCAGTTTACCGTCCGGCACTACCAAGTTCTTC. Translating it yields CASSLPSGTTKFF.

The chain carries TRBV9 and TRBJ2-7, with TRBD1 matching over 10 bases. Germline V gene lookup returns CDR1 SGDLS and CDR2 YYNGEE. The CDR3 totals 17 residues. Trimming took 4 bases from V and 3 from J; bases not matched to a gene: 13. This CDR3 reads CASSPRVGTGASYEQYF. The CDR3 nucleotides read TGTGCCAGCAGCCCCCGGGTGGGGACAGGGGCAAGCTACGAGCAGTACTTC.

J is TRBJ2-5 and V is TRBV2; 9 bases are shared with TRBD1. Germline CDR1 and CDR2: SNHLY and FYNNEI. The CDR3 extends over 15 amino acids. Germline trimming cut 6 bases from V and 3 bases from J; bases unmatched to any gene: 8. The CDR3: CASRGTGSSEETQYF. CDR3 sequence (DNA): TGTGCCAGCAGGGGGACAGGGAGTTCCGAAGAGACCCAGTACTTC.

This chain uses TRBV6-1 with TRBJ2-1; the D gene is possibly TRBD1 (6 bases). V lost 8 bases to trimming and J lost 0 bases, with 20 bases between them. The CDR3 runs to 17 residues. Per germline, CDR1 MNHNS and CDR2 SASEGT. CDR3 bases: TGTGCCAGCCCGACAGGTCCTGAGTTTAGCTCCTACAATGAGCAGTTCTTC. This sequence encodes CASPTGPEFSSYNEQFF.

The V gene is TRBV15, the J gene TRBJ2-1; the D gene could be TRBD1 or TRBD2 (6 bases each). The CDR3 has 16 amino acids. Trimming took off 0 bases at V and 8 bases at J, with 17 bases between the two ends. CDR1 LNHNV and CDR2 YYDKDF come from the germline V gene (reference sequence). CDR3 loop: CATSREGGQFGDEQFF. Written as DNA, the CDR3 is TGTGCCACCAGCAGAGAGGGAGGACAGTTTGGGGATGAGCAGTTCTTC. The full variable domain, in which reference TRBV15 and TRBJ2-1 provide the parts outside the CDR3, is DAMVIQNPRYQVTQFGKPVTLSCSQTLNHNVMYWYQQKSSQAPKLLFHYYDKDFNNEADTPDNFQSRRPNTSFCFLDIRSPGLGDTAMYLCATSREGGQFGDEQFFGPGTRLTVL.

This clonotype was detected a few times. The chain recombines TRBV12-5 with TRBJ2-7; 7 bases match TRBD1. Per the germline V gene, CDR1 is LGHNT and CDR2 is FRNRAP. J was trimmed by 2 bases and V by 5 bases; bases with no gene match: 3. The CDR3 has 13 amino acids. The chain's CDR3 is CASGKGQTYEQYF. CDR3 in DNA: TGTGCTAGTGGTAAGGGACAGACCTACGAGCAGTACTTC.

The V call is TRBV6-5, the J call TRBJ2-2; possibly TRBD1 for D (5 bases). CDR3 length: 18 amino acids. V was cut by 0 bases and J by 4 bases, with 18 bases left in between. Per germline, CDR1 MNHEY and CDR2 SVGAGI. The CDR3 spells CASSYSREVKGRTGELFF. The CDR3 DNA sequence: TGTGCCAGCAGTTACTCGAGAGAGGTGAAGGGGCGCACCGGGGAGCTGTTTTTT.

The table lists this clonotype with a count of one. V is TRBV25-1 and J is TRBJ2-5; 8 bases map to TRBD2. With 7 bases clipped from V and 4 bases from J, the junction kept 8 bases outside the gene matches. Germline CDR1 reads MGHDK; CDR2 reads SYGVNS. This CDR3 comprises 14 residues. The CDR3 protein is CASNTGGGRETQYF. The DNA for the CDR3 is TGTGCCAGCAATACGGGGGGGGGCCGAGAGACCCAGTACTTC.

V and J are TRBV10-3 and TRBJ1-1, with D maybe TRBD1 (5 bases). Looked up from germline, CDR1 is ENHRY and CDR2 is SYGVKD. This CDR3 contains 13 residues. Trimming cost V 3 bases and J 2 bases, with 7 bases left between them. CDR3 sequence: CAISERGNTEAFF. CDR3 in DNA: TGTGCCATCAGTGAAAGGGGAAACACTGAAGCTTTCTTT.

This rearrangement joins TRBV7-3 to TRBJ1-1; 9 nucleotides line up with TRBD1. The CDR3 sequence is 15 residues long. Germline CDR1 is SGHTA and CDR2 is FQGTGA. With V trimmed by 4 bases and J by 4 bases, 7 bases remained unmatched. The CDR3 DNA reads TGTGCCAGCAGCTACCGGGGACAGGGACTCACTGAAGCTTTCTTT. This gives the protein CASSYRGQGLTEAFF. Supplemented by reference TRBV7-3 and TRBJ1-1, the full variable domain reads GAGVSQTPSNKVTEKGKYVELRCDPISGHTALYWYRQSLGQGPEFLIYFQGTGAADDSGLPNDRFFAVRPEGSVSTLKIQRTERGDSAVYLCASSYRGQGLTEAFFGQGTRLTVV.

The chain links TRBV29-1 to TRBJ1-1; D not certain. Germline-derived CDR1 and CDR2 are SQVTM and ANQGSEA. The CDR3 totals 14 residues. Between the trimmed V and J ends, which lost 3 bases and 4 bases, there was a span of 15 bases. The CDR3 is CSVEHSRISTEAFF. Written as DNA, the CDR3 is TGCAGCGTTGAGCACAGCCGCATCAGCACTGAAGCTTTCTTT.

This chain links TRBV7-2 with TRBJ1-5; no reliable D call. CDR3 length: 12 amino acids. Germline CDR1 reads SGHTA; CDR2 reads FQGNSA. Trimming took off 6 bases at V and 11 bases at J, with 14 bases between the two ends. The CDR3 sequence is CASSDTVLSQHF. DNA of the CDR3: TGTGCCAGCAGTGATACGGTCTTGTCCCAGCATTTT.

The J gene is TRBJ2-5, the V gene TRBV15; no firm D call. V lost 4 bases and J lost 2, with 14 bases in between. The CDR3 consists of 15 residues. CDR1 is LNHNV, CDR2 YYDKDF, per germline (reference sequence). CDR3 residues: CATSMHRTVQETQYF. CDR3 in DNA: TGTGCCACCAGCATGCATCGGACGGTACAAGAGACCCAGTACTTC.

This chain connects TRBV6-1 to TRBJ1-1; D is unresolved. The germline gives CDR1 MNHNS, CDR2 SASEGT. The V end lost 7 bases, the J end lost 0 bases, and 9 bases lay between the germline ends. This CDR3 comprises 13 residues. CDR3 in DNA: TGTGCCAGCACCGAAATAATGAACACTGAAGCTTTCTTT. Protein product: CASTEIMNTEAFF.

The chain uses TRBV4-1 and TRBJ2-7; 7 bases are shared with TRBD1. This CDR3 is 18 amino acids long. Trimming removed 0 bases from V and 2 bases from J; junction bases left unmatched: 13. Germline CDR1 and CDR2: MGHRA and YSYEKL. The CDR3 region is CASSQEGGDRELPYEQYF. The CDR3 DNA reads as TGCGCCAGCAGCCAAGAGGGTGGGGACAGAGAGCTTCCCTACGAGCAGTACTTC.

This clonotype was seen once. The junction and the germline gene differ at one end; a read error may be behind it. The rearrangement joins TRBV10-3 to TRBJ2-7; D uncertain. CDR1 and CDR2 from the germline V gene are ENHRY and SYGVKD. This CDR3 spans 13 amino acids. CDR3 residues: CAISAGLSYGQYF. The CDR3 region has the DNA TGTGCCATCAGTGCTGGTCTCTCCTACGGGCAGTACTTC.

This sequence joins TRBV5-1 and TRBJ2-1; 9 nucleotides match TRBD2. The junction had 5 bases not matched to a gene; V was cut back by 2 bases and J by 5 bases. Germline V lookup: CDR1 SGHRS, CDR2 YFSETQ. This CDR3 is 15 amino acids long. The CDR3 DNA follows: TGCGCCAGCAGCTTATCTAGCGGGGCCAACAATGAGCAGTTCTTC. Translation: CASSLSSGANNEQFF.

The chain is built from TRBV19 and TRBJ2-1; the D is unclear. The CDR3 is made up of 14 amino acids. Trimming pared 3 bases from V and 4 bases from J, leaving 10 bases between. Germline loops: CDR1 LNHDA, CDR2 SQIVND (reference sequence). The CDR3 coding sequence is TGTGCCAGTAGTATTCCGTCAGATTACAATGAGCAGTTCTTC. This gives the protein CASSIPSDYNEQFF.

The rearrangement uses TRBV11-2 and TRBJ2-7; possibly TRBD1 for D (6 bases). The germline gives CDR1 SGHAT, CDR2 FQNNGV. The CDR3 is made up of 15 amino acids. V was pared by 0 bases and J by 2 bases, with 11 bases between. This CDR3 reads CASSLEAGDAYEQYF. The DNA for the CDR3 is TGTGCCAGCAGCTTAGAGGCAGGGGATGCCTACGAGCAGTACTTC.